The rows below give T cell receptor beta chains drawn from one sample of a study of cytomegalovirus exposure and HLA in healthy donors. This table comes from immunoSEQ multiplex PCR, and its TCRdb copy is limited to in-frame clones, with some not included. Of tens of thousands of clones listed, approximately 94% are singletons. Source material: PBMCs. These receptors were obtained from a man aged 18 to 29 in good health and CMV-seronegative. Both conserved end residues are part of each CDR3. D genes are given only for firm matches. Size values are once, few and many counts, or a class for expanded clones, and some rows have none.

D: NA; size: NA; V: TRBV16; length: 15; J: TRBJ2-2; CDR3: CASSQASANTGELFF; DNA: TGTGCCAGCAGCCAAGCTAGCGCGAACACCGGGGAGCTGTTTTTT
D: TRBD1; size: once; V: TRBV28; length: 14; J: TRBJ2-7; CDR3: CASRTDRGSGEQYF; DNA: TGTGCCAGCAGGACCGACAGGGGTTCAGGCGAGCAGTACTTC
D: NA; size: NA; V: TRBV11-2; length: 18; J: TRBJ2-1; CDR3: CASSPPRAATLNYNEQFF; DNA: TGTGCCAGCAGCCCCCCTCGCGCGGCTACATTAAACTACAATGAGCAGTTCTTC
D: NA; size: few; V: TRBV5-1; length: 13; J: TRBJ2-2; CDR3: CASLKPYTGELFF; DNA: TGCGCCAGCCTGAAGCCATACACCGGGGAGCTGTTTTTT
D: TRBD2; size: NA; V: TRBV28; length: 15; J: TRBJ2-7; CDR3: CASRPTSGKAYEQYF; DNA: TGTGCCAGCAGACCGACTAGCGGGAAGGCCTACGAGCAGTACTTC
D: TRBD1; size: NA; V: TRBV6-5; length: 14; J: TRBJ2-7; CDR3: CASSWDRKTYEQYF; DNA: TGTGCCAGCAGTTGGGACAGGAAAACCTACGAGCAGTACTTC
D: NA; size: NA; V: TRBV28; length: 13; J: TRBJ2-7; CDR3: CASRGMEANEQYF; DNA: TGTGCCAGCAGGGGGATGGAGGCCAACGAGCAGTACTTC
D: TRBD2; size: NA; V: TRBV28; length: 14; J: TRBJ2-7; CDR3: CASSLASGSYEQYF; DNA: TGTGCCAGCAGTTTGGCTAGCGGGAGCTACGAGCAGTACTTC
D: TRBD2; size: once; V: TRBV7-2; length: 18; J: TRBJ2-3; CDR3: CASSPRPRLARGTDTQYF; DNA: TGTGCCAGCAGCCCCCGACCCCGACTAGCGCGAGGCACAGATACGCAGTATTTT
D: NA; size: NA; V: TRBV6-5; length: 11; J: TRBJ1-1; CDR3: CASMTWGRAFF; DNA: TGTGCCAGCATGACATGGGGGCGGGCTTTCTTT
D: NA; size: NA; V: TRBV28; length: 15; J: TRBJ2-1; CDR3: CASSVIDTTYNEQFF; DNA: TGTGCCAGCAGTGTTATCGACACAACCTACAATGAGCAGTTCTTC
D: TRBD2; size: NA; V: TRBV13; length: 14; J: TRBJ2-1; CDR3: CASKGASGHNEQFF; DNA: TGTGCCAGCAAAGGGGCTAGCGGCCACAATGAGCAGTTCTTC
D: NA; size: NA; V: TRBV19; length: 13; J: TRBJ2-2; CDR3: CASSIDLGLVLFF; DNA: TGTGCCAGTAGTATAGACCTAGGCCTGGTTCTGTTTTTT
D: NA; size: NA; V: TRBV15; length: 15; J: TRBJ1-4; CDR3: CATSPPQGYNEKLFF; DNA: TGTGCCACCAGCCCCCCCCAGGGTTATAATGAAAAACTGTTTTTT
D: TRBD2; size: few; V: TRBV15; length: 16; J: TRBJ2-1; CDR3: CATSSGTSGRGYEQFF; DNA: TGTGCCACCAGCAGTGGGACTAGCGGGAGAGGATATGAGCAGTTCTTC
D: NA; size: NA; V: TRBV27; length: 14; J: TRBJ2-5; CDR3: CATKNEVVQETQYF; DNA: TGTGCCACTAAGAATGAGGTAGTCCAAGAGACCCAGTACTTC
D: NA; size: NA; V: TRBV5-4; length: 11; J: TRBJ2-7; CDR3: CASSHSNEQYF; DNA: TGTGCCAGCAGCCACTCTAACGAGCAGTACTTC
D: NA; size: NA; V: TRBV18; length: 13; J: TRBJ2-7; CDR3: CASSLDIFYEQYF; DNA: TGTGCCAGCTCACTGGACATCTTCTACGAGCAGTACTTC
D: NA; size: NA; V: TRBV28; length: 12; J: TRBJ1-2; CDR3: CASREPLDGYTF; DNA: TGTGCCAGCAGGGAGCCATTGGATGGCTACACCTTC
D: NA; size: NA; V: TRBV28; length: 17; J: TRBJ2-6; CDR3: CASSQSPPGIGANVLTF; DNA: TGTGCCAGCAGTCAATCCCCCCCCGGGATCGGGGCCAACGTCCTGACTTTC
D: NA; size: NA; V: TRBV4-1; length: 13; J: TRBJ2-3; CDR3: CASSLNGGDTQYF; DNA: TGCGCCAGCAGCCTCAACGGAGGGGATACGCAGTATTTT
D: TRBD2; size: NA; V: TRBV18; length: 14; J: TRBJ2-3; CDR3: CASLGGLAADTQYF; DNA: TGTGCCAGCCTGGGGGGACTAGCAGCCGATACGCAGTATTTT
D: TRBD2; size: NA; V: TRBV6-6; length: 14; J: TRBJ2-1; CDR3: CASSPAGTYNEQFF; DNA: TGTGCCAGCAGTCCAGCGGGAACCTACAATGAGCAGTTCTTC
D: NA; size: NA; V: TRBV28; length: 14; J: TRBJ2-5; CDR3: CASSPGIVVGTQYF; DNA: TGTGCCAGCAGCCCGGGGATTGTCGTGGGGACCCAGTACTTC
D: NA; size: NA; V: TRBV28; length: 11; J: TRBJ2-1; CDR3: CASRRNNEQFF; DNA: TGTGCCAGCAGGCGGAATAATGAGCAGTTCTTC
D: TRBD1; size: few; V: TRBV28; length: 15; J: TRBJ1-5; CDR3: CASSSHGGQSQPQHF; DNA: TGTGCCAGCAGCTCACATGGGGGACAGAGTCAGCCCCAGCATTTT
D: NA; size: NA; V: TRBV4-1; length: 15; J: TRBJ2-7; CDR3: CASSQEYGGPSEQYF; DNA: TGCGCCAGCAGCCAAGAGTACGGCGGCCCCAGCGAGCAGTACTTC
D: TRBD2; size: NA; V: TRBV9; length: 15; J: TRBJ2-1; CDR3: CASSSGTSFYNEQFF; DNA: TGTGCCAGCAGCTCCGGGACTAGCTTCTACAATGAGCAGTTCTTC
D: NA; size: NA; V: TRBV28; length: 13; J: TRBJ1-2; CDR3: CASSWAWEGGYTF; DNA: TGTGCCAGCAGTTGGGCGTGGGAGGGAGGCTACACCTTC
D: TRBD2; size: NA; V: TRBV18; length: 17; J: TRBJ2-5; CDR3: CASSPRTSGVNQETQYF; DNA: TGTGCCAGCTCACCACGAACTAGCGGGGTTAACCAAGAGACCCAGTACTTC
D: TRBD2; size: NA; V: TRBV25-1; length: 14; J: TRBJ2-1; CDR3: CASRGLGTSNEQFF; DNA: TGTGCCAGCAGGGGACTAGGAACCTCGAATGAGCAGTTCTTC
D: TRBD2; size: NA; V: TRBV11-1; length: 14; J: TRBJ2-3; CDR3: CASSLLAGGGTQYF; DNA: TGTGCCAGCAGCTTACTAGCGGGAGGCGGCACGCAGTATTTT
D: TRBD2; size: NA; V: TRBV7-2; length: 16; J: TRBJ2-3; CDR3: CASSDPASAGVLTQYF; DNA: TGTGCCAGCAGCGATCCGGCTTCGGCGGGAGTGCTTACGCAGTATTTT